This T cell receptor beta chain was identified in a study of T cell responses to AZD1222 COVID-19 vaccine. The wider study: The analysis combined second doses at about 4 or about 12 weeks.

Regarding the study as a whole: Elevations in Spike-specific TCR breadth and depth followed administration of two AZD1222 doses. Among the donors, most were white British and more were female, and clonal diversity was possibly underestimated.

This CDR3 is built from 14 residues. Losses at the gene ends were 5 bases for V and 5 bases for J; bases not matched to a gene: 6. CDR1 SGHTA and CDR2 FQGNSA come from the germline V gene. Points on this clone: The target antigen is unknown.

Measured with immunoSEQ multiplex PCR; TCRdb has only the in-frame clones, and not every one. The sample includes about 97,000 clones, roughly 83% of them seen just once. This specimen was peripheral blood, taken on day 0 of AZD1222 vaccination. The clonotype was recovered from an adult in good health. The chain employs TRBV7-2 and TRBJ2-5, with 9 bases identical to TRBD2. The CDR3: CASSPASGVETQYF. The CDR3 coding sequence is TGTGCCAGCAGCCCGGCTAGCGGGGTTGAGACCCAGTACTTC.